Below, 18 T cell receptor beta chains from the same sample are listed, as sequenced in a study of CD8+ T cells in alopecia areata. Investigators isolated RNA and reverse transcribed it into cDNA to act as the sequencing template. Here immunoSEQ multiplex PCR was the method, and the copy in TCRdb shows in-frame clones only, minus some. The sample consists of a few hundred thousand clones, more than 50% of them appearing once. Material for sequencing was CD8+ T cells sorted from blood. These receptors were collected from a human donor in good health.

The rearrangement uses TRBV27 and TRBJ2-3; D gene ambiguous. Germline-derived CDR1 and CDR2 are MNHEY and SMNVEV (reference sequence). V was cut by 6 bases and J by 1 base, with 8 bases left in between. The CDR3 sequence is 13 residues long. The CDR3 region has the DNA TGTGCCAGCAGCATCAGTCGCACAGATACGCAGTATTTT. It specifies CASSISRTDTQYF.

This chain connects TRBV5-1 to TRBJ1-1; 10 bases are shared with TRBD1. Looked up from germline, CDR1 is SGHRS and CDR2 is YFSETQ. V was pared by 4 bases and J by 5 bases, with 5 bases of the junction left unmatched. The CDR3 totals 14 residues. In DNA, the CDR3 is TGCGCCAGCAGCCTGGGGACAGGGGCGACTGAAGCTTTCTTT. It specifies CASSLGTGATEAFF.

This clone turned up a few times. This chain connects TRBV5-1 to TRBJ1-2; D possibly corresponds to TRBD1 (5 bases). The CDR3 runs to 12 residues. The V gene lost 5 bases and the J gene lost 8 bases, with 13 bases spanning the gap. CDR1 is SGHRS and CDR2 is YFSETQ in the germline V gene. The CDR3 here is CASSEGRNGYTF. CDR3 nucleotide sequence: TGCGCCAGCAGTGAGGGGCGCAACGGCTACACCTTC. Supplemented by reference TRBV5-1 and TRBJ1-2, the full variable domain reads KAGVTQTPRYLIKTRGQQVTLSCSPISGHRSVSWYQQTPGQGLQFLFEYFSETQRNKGNFPGRFSGRQFSNSRSEMNVSTLELGDSALYLCASSEGRNGYTFGSGTRLTVV.

This clone has more than one count but fewer than ten. This rearrangement joins TRBV7-2 to TRBJ1-3, with D unresolved. The CDR3 consists of 13 residues. V lost 5 bases, J lost 0 bases, and 5 bases lay in between. Germline CDR1 and CDR2: SGHTA and FQGNSA. CDR3 in amino acids: CASSPGSGNTIYF. The DNA of the CDR3 is TGTGCCAGCAGCCCGGGCTCTGGAAACACCATATATTTT.

The chain links TRBV5-6 to TRBJ2-3, with unresolved D. Trimming cost V 1 base and J 2 bases, with 8 bases left between them. Looked up from germline, CDR1 is SGHDT and CDR2 is YYEEEE. The CDR3 contains 14 residues. CDR3 loop: CASSLPGSTDTQYF. CDR3 bases: TGTGCCAGCAGCTTGCCGGGTTCCACAGATACGCAGTATTTT.

This clone came up a few times. This chain joins TRBV6-5 and TRBJ2-7, with 10 bases that match TRBD1. Germline CDR1 is MNHEY and CDR2 is SVGAGI. The V segment lost 8 bases and the J segment 3 bases; nucleotides outside the gene matches: 7. This CDR3 region has 14 residues. The CDR3 DNA sequence: TGTGCCAGCGGCTCCGGACAGGGGGTCTACGAGCAGTACTTC. Translating gives CASGSGQGVYEQYF.

This clone was picked up a small number of times. The J gene is TRBJ1-2, the V gene TRBV29-1; 10 bases agree with TRBD1. The CDR3 is 12 residues long. J gave up 7 bases and V 7 bases, and 6 bases lay outside the gene matches. The germline V gene encodes CDR1 SQVTM and CDR2 ANQGSEA. This CDR3 reads CSAQGQGIGYTF. CDR3 coding DNA: TGCAGCGCGCAGGGACAGGGGATTGGCTACACCTTC.

The J gene is TRBJ2-7, the V gene TRBV4-1, with D unresolved. V lost 2 bases and J 2 bases, leaving 10 bases between the germline ends. Germline CDR1 is MGHRA and CDR2 is YSYEKL. CDR3 length equals 14 residues. The CDR3 sequence: CASSQRGGTYEQYF. Written as DNA, the CDR3 is TGCGCCAGCAGCCAACGCGGTGGGACCTACGAGCAGTACTTC.

In this sample, this clone turned up once. The chain employs TRBV13 and TRBJ1-1; D gene ambiguous. Germline V lookup: CDR1 PRHDT, CDR2 FYEKMQ (reference sequence). This CDR3 contains 12 residues. V was pared by 5 bases and J by 9 bases, with 13 bases between. For the CDR3, the DNA is TGTGCCAGCAGCATAAATCCGGGCCAAGCTTTCTTT. This gives the protein CASSINPGQAFF.

The rearrangement links TRBV25-1 to TRBJ1-2, with D unclear. V was pared by 6 bases and J by 3 bases, with 8 bases between. Germline CDR1 is MGHDK and CDR2 is SYGVNS. CDR3 length: 12 residues. This CDR3 is CASSQLDYGYTF. CDR3 DNA sequence: TGTGCCAGCAGCCAGCTGGACTATGGCTACACCTTC.

Here the CDR3 reads CASSLAGKDTQYF. The CDR3 nucleotides are TGTGCCAGCAGCTTAGCGGGTAAAGATACGCAGTATTTT. The J gene is TRBJ2-3, the V gene TRBV11-2, with D hard to call. The CDR3 runs to 13 residues. V was cut by 1 base and J by 5 bases, with 7 bases left in between. The germline gives CDR1 SGHAT, CDR2 FQNNGV.

This clone was seen only a few times. DNA of the CDR3: TGCGCCAGCAGCCTCGGGACAGGGTTGTTCTTC. Its protein product is CASSLGTGLFF. The chain joins TRBV5-1 to TRBJ2-1; 9 bases are shared with TRBD1. CDR3 length equals 11 residues. Germline loops: CDR1 SGHRS, CDR2 YFSETQ. Unmatched junction bases numbered 5, after V lost 4 bases and J lost 15 bases.

The chain employs TRBV4-1 and TRBJ2-7, with D tentatively TRBD2 (6 bases). V lost 1 base and J lost 0, with 13 bases in between. Germline loops: CDR1 MGHRA, CDR2 YSYEKL. There are 16 residues in the CDR3. As DNA, the CDR3 is TGCGCCAGCAGCCAAGTTCTGTCCGGGAGCTCCTACGAGCAGTACTTC. It yields the protein CASSQVLSGSSYEQYF.

The chain employs TRBV6-5 and TRBJ1-1, with 11 bases identical to TRBD1. The V and J ends lost 6 bases and 0 bases, in that order; junction bases with no gene match: 3. The V gene's germline CDR1 is MNHEY and CDR2 SVGAGI. The CDR3 length is 15 residues. The CDR3 sequence: CASSQGQGVNTEAFF. The CDR3 DNA reads as TGTGCCAGCAGCCAGGGACAGGGGGTGAACACTGAAGCTTTCTTT.

This chain connects TRBV27 to TRBJ2-3; 11 bases fit TRBD2. With 8 bases clipped from V and 2 bases from J, the junction kept 3 bases outside the gene matches. Germline CDR1 reads MNHEY; CDR2 reads SMNVEV (reference sequence). This CDR3 region has 14 residues. The CDR3 DNA reads TGTGCCAGCGGTAGCGGGGGGGCCACAGATACGCAGTATTTT. This sequence encodes CASGSGGATDTQYF.

Turning to this clone: The junction does not match germline at one end; this may be a read error. The chain uses TRBV29-1 and TRBJ1-6; D possibly corresponds to TRBD1 (5 bases). Germline V gives CDR1 SQVTM, CDR2 ANQGSEA. The CDR3 extends over 13 amino acids. The CDR3 region has the DNA TGCGGCGTAGGGACGGGTGATAATTCACCCCTCCACTTT. This encodes CGVGTGDNSPLHF. The complete variable domain, with remaining parts taken from reference TRBV29-1 and TRBJ1-6, reads SAVISQKPSRDICQRGTSLTIQCQVDSQVTMMFWYRQQPGQSLTLIATANQGSEATYESGFVIDKFPISRPNLTFSTLTVSNMSPEDSSIYLCGVGTGDNSPLHFGNGTRLTVT.

This clone was observed a handful of times. This chain uses TRBV9 with TRBJ1-2; TRBD1 agrees at 9 bases. The CDR3 is 13 amino acids. Trimming took 3 bases from V and 8 from J; bases not matched to a gene: 5. The germline CDR1 and CDR2 sequences are SGDLS and YYNGEE. The CDR3 protein is CASSAGTGRGYTF. CDR3 bases: TGTGCCAGCAGCGCAGGGACAGGGAGAGGCTACACCTTC.

The chain is built from TRBV19 and TRBJ1-1, with a possible D match to TRBD1 (5 bases). The V gene lost 5 bases and the J gene lost 9 bases, with 10 bases spanning the gap. The V gene's germline CDR1 is LNHDA and CDR2 SQIVND (reference sequence). The CDR3 runs 11 residues. The chain's CDR3 is CASSRRGQAFF. CDR3 DNA sequence: TGTGCCAGTAGTCGACGGGGCCAAGCTTTCTTT.